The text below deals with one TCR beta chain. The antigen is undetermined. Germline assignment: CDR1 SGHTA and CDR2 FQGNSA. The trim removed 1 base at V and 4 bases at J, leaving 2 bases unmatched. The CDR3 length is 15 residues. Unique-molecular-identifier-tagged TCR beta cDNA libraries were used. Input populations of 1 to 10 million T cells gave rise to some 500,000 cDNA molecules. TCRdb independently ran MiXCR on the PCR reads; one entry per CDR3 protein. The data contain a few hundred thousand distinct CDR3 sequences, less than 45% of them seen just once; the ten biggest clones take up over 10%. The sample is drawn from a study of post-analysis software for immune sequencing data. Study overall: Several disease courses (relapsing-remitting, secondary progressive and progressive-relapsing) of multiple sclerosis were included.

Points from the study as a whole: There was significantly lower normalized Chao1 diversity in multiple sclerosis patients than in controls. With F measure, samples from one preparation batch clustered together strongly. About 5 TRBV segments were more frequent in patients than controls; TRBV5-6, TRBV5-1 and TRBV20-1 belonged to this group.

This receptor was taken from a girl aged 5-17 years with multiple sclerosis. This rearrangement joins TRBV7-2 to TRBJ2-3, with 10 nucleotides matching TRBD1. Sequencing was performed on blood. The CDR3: CASSLGDRGADTQYF. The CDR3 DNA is TGTGCCAGCAGCTTAGGGGACAGGGGAGCAGATACGCAGTATTTT.